This is a list of T cell receptor beta chains from one sample in a study of blood T cell repertoires in COVID-19. The repertoire was sequenced with immunoSEQ multiplex PCR; TCRdb's copy has only in-frame clones and lacks some. The table includes roughly 250,000 clones, about 80% detected once. Sequenced sample: peripheral blood. These receptors were taken from a person aged 65 to 79 with COVID-19, enrolled during active disease. Both conserved end residues are part of each CDR3. The order of the fields is V gene, D gene, J gene, clone size, CDR3 DNA, CDR3 protein. D genes are given only for firm matches. The size entry is marked missing in some rows and otherwise reads once, few, many or a size class.

V gene: TRBV4-3; D gene: .; J gene: TRBJ2-3; clone size: .; CDR3 DNA: TGCGCCAGCAGCCCGGGACTGTATGGCACAGATACGCAGTATTTT; CDR3 protein: CASSPGLYGTDTQYF
V gene: TRBV5-1; D gene: TRBD1; J gene: TRBJ1-2; clone size: .; CDR3 DNA: TGCGCCAGCAGCGCACAGACAGGGGGTGGCTACACCTTC; CDR3 protein: CASSAQTGGGYTF
V gene: TRBV7-8; D gene: TRBD1; J gene: TRBJ1-2; clone size: few; CDR3 DNA: TGTGCCAGCAGCTCGGACAGGACTAACTATGGCTACACCTTC; CDR3 protein: CASSSDRTNYGYTF
V gene: TRBV10-3; D gene: TRBD1; J gene: TRBJ2-5; clone size: .; CDR3 DNA: TGTGCCATCAGTGCCCCCGGGACAGGCCCTAAGACCCAGTACTTC; CDR3 protein: CAISAPGTGPKTQYF
V gene: TRBV5-4; D gene: .; J gene: TRBJ2-7; clone size: .; CDR3 DNA: TGTGCCAGCAGCTTGGAGACTAGCTCCTACGAGCAGTACTTC; CDR3 protein: CASSLETSSYEQYF
V gene: TRBV3-1/TRBV3-2; D gene: .; J gene: TRBJ1-5; clone size: .; CDR3 DNA: TGTGCCAGCAGCCAAGATTTAGGACAGAGCAGTCAGCCCCAGCATTTT; CDR3 protein: CASSQDLGQSSQPQHF
V gene: TRBV6-5; D gene: .; J gene: TRBJ1-5; clone size: once; CDR3 DNA: TGTGCCAGCAGTTACTCGATTGGGGGAGGACAGCCCCAGCATTTT; CDR3 protein: CASSYSIGGGQPQHF
V gene: TRBV13; D gene: .; J gene: TRBJ1-1; clone size: .; CDR3 DNA: TGTGCCAGCAGCTTGACGGGAAACACTGAAGCTTTCTTT; CDR3 protein: CASSLTGNTEAFF
V gene: TRBV18; D gene: .; J gene: TRBJ2-5; clone size: few; CDR3 DNA: TGTGCCAGCTCTTTGGGCTCTCAGTCGTGGTGGCAAGAGACCCAGTACTTC; CDR3 protein: CASSLGSQSWWQETQYF
V gene: TRBV7-3; D gene: .; J gene: TRBJ2-2; clone size: .; CDR3 DNA: TGTGCCAGCAGCCCGATGGGGGGCACCGGGGAGCTGTTTTTT; CDR3 protein: CASSPMGGTGELFF
V gene: TRBV18; D gene: .; J gene: TRBJ1-4; clone size: .; CDR3 DNA: TGTGCCAGCTCACCACTACCGGGACAAAAAAATGAAAAACTGTTTTTT; CDR3 protein: CASSPLPGQKNEKLFF
V gene: TRBV6-5; D gene: .; J gene: TRBJ1-1; clone size: .; CDR3 DNA: TGTGCCAGCTCCACTCCCGGCACTGAAGCTTTCTTT; CDR3 protein: CASSTPGTEAFF
V gene: TRBV4-2; D gene: .; J gene: TRBJ2-7; clone size: .; CDR3 DNA: TGTGCCAGCACCGGTGTTCAGGGAGGCTACGAGCAGTACTTC; CDR3 protein: CASTGVQGGYEQYF
V gene: TRBV19; D gene: .; J gene: TRBJ1-4; clone size: .; CDR3 DNA: TGTGCCAGTATAGGGAGGGGAAAACTGTTTTTT; CDR3 protein: CASIGRGKLFF
V gene: TRBV20-1; D gene: .; J gene: TRBJ2-5; clone size: .; CDR3 DNA: TGCAGTGCTAGATTAATTTGGACCCAGTACTTC; CDR3 protein: CSARLIWTQYF
V gene: TRBV5-1; D gene: TRBD2; J gene: TRBJ2-3; clone size: .; CDR3 DNA: TGCGCCAGCAGCTTGAGGCTAGCGGGGGCCACAGATACGCAGTATTTT; CDR3 protein: CASSLRLAGATDTQYF
V gene: TRBV28; D gene: TRBD1; J gene: TRBJ1-1; clone size: .; CDR3 DNA: TGTGCCAGCAGTTTGTCCCCGGGACAGGGTGAGGCTGAAGCTTTCTTT; CDR3 protein: CASSLSPGQGEAEAFF
V gene: TRBV19; D gene: TRBD1; J gene: TRBJ2-2; clone size: few; CDR3 DNA: TGTGCCAGTAGTATAGGGACAGGGACCGGTGAGCTGTTTTTT; CDR3 protein: CASSIGTGTGELFF
V gene: TRBV19; D gene: .; J gene: TRBJ2-5; clone size: .; CDR3 DNA: TGTGCCAGTAGTAATTCGGGGAACGGAGAGACCCAGTACTTC; CDR3 protein: CASSNSGNGETQYF
V gene: TRBV3-1/TRBV3-2; D gene: TRBD1; J gene: TRBJ2-5; clone size: .; CDR3 DNA: TGTGCCAGCAGCCAAGAGTGGGGACAGCAAGAGACCCAGTACTTC; CDR3 protein: CASSQEWGQQETQYF
V gene: TRBV4-1; D gene: TRBD2; J gene: TRBJ2-3; clone size: .; CDR3 DNA: TGCGCCAGCAGCCGGGGACTAGCGGGGGGGCGTCCCACAGATACGCAGTATTTT; CDR3 protein: CASSRGLAGGRPTDTQYF
V gene: TRBV5-5; D gene: .; J gene: TRBJ1-1; clone size: .; CDR3 DNA: TGTGCCAGCAGATTACAGGGAAACACTGAAGCTTTCTTT; CDR3 protein: CASRLQGNTEAFF
V gene: TRBV6-2/TRBV6-3; D gene: TRBD1; J gene: TRBJ1-2; clone size: .; CDR3 DNA: TGTGCCAGCAGTGACAGGGCTCATGGCTACACCTTC; CDR3 protein: CASSDRAHGYTF
V gene: TRBV9; D gene: .; J gene: TRBJ1-1; clone size: .; CDR3 DNA: TGTGCCAGCAGCGTCCTTCCACAGGGGAACACTGAAGCTTTCTTT; CDR3 protein: CASSVLPQGNTEAFF